The sequence of this T cell receptor (beta chain) was determined in a study of blood T cell repertoires in COVID-19. On the study more broadly: Sites across the United States, Italy and Spain contributed samples from acute and convalescent COVID-19. Sample material is recorded as cDNA or gDNA derived from T cells, B-cell-depleted T cells, or PBMCs.

Per the original methods: Reference gene primer amplification in the assay estimated nucleated cell counts. Some clones are missing from TCRdb's copy, which holds only in-frame ones; the method was immunoSEQ multiplex PCR. The V and J calls and the clone size are those of that table, but D and trimming were determined from the DNA. The table has under 200,000 clones, around 87% seen once. This CDR3 comprises 11 residues. V lost 5 bases to trimming and J lost 8 bases, with 9 bases between them. Material for sequencing was peripheral blood. This receptor was taken from a man aged 35 to 55 with active or convalescent COVID-19. This chain joins TRBV12-3 or TRBV12-4 and TRBJ1-1; D not resolved. CDR3 DNA: TGTGCCAGCAGTACCCTCCGGGAAGCTTTCTTT. Encoded protein: CASSTLREAFF.